The T cell receptor (beta chain) described here comes from a study of tissue T cells after allogeneic stem cell transplantation. General study results and limits: This small cohort was clinically heterogeneous, and sampling depth was a limitation. Blood and spleen captured only part of the tissue TCR repertoire. Anatomically similar tissues had similar TCR repertoires within each patient. Across patients, clones rarely overlapped, yet motif clusters were shared tissue-specifically.

Generated by immunoSEQ multiplex PCR, the TCRdb table keeps only in-frame clones and is missing some. The table includes over 45,000 clones, 65% to 85% detected once. V dropped 2 bases and J dropped 4 bases, with 10 bases sitting between them. The CDR3 contains 13 residues. The germline CDR1 and CDR2 sequences are NNHNN and SYGAGS (reference sequence). There are a few counts of this clone. As yet, its antigen is unknown. The gene symbols are mouse symbols. The CDR3 end falls 1 residue outside the read, so it is completed with the germline J gene. The same CDR3 also results from other DNA sequences found in this sample.

Sequenced sample: sorted cells pooled from one or two spleens. The TCR was taken from a pool of C57BL/6 mice in good health. The chain is built from TRBV13-2 and TRBJ2-7; tentatively, D is TRBD1 (6 bases). CDR3 residues: CASGERGGYEQYF. The sequenced CDR3 bases are TGTGCCAGCGGTGAAAGAGGGGGTTATGAACAGTAC.